A selection of T cell receptor beta chains follows, all from one sample in a study of somatic mutations in cytotoxic T cells in rheumatoid arthritis. Libraries were prepared by immunoSEQ multiplex PCR; TCRdb keeps only in-frame clonotypes and omits some of them. The profile covers roughly 15,000 clones, with just under 85% appearing a single time and about 21% taken by the ten largest. Sequencing input: CD8+ T cells sorted from blood. All receptors come from an adult with rheumatoid arthritis. Each CDR3 is given with its conserved first and last residue. D genes are given only for firm matches. Size tells how often a clone was seen (once, few, many) or the class of an expanded clone, and some rows leave it out.

d_call	v_call	j_call	clone_size	cdr3_aa	cdr3_nt
TRBD2	TRBV5-1	TRBJ2-1	.	CASSVPGLANEQFF	TGCGCCAGCAGCGTACCGGGACTAGCAAATGAGCAGTTCTTC
TRBD1	TRBV7-2	TRBJ1-2	.	CASSFQGARGYTF	TGTGCCAGCAGTTTTCAGGGGGCTCGTGGCTACACCTTC
.	TRBV7-6	TRBJ1-6	few	CASSLDVNSPLHF	TGTGCCAGCAGCCTTGACGTAAATTCACCCCTCCACTTT
.	TRBV6-1	TRBJ1-5	.	CASSEQRTSNQPQHF	TGTGCCAGCAGTGAACAGAGGACAAGCAATCAGCCCCAGCATTTT
.	TRBV10-2	TRBJ1-6	once	CASSDDRPYNSPLHF	TGCGCCAGCAGTGACGACAGGCCGTATAATTCACCCCTCCACTTT
.	TRBV29-1	TRBJ1-1	few	CSVKANTEAFF	TGCAGCGTTAAAGCGAACACTGAAGCTTTCTTT
TRBD1	TRBV7-9	TRBJ2-7	.	CASSLGQREQYF	TGTGCCAGCAGCCTGGGACAGAGGGAGCAGTACTTC
TRBD1	TRBV7-9	TRBJ2-1	.	CASSPRQGTYNEQFF	TGTGCCAGCAGCCCCCGACAGGGGACCTACAATGAGCAGTTCTTC
TRBD2	TRBV6-1	TRBJ2-2	.	CASSELAGVAGELFF	TGTGCCAGCAGTGAACTAGCGGGAGTGGCCGGGGAGCTGTTTTTT
.	TRBV7-7	TRBJ2-2	.	CASSWGGPTGELFF	TGTGCCAGCAGCTGGGGCGGGCCGACAGGGGAGCTGTTTTTT
.	TRBV6-5	TRBJ2-3	.	CASSLGEVSDTQYF	TGTGCCAGCAGTTTGGGGGAGGTCTCAGATACGCAGTATTTT
.	TRBV7-9	TRBJ2-3	.	CASARWQITQYF	TGTGCCAGCGCTAGGTGGCAGATAACGCAGTATTTT
.	TRBV6-1	TRBJ2-4	.	CASSDWDGPKNIQYF	TGTGCCAGCAGTGATTGGGACGGACCTAAAAACATTCAGTACTTC
TRBD1	TRBV19	TRBJ2-5	once	CASSFYSGTGQETQYF	TGTGCCAGTAGTTTCTATTCCGGGACAGGGCAAGAGACCCAGTACTTC
TRBD1	TRBV7-9	TRBJ1-6	few	CASSLRQGSDNSPLHF	TGTGCCAGCAGCTTAAGACAGGGGTCCGATAATTCACCCCTCCACTTT
TRBD1	TRBV15	TRBJ1-2	few	CASKGTDLGYTF	TGTGCCAGCAAGGGGACAGATCTTGGCTACACCTTC
.	TRBV27	TRBJ1-1	.	CASSLRGGTEGEAFF	TGTGCCAGCAGTCTTCGGGGGGGCACAGAGGGTGAAGCTTTCTTT
.	TRBV27	TRBJ2-7	.	CASRDEGEQYF	TGTGCCAGCAGGGATGAAGGAGAGCAGTACTTC
.	TRBV7-8	TRBJ1-1	.	CASSLWGNTEAFF	TGTGCCAGCAGCTTATGGGGGAACACTGAAGCTTTCTTT
.	TRBV7-6	TRBJ2-5	.	CASSLTGSQETQYF	TGTGCCAGCAGCTTAACAGGGTCCCAAGAGACCCAGTACTTC
.	TRBV7-9	TRBJ2-7	.	CASSAEGEQYF	TGTGCCAGCAGCGCGGAGGGCGAGCAGTACTTC
.	TRBV7-9	TRBJ2-1	few	CASSPASDPSSYNEQFF	TGTGCCAGCAGCCCCGCTAGCGATCCGTCCTCCTACAATGAGCAGTTCTTC
.	TRBV11-2	TRBJ2-2	.	CASSLVTAQELFF	TGTGCCAGCAGCTTAGTGACGGCGCAGGAGCTGTTTTTT
TRBD1	TRBV29-1	TRBJ2-5	.	CSVIDRGRETQYF	TGCAGCGTTATAGACAGGGGGAGAGAGACCCAGTACTTC
.	TRBV7-9	TRBJ2-7	.	CASSLVSNSYEQYF	TGTGCCAGCAGCTTAGTTAGCAACTCCTACGAGCAGTACTTC
.	TRBV30	TRBJ2-7	.	CAWSVGDRSSYEQYF	TGTGCCTGGAGTGTAGGGGACCGTAGCTCCTACGAGCAGTACTTC
.	TRBV5-6	TRBJ1-3	.	CASSLFARPGNTIYF	TGTGCCAGCAGCTTGTTCGCACGCCCCGGAAACACCATATATTTT
.	TRBV6-1	TRBJ1-5	.	CATKENQPQHF	TGTGCCACCAAAGAAAATCAGCCCCAGCATTTT
.	TRBV12-5	TRBJ2-1	.	CASGYGQHELKFF	TGTGCTAGTGGTTACGGACAGCACGAACTGAAGTTCTTC
.	TRBV25-1	TRBJ1-3	.	CASSERQGTGNTIYF	TGTGCCAGCAGTGAAAGGCAGGGGACTGGAAACACCATATATTTT
.	TRBV6-6	TRBJ1-4	.	CASSYPLGTNEKLFF	TGTGCCAGCAGTTACCCCCTGGGCACTAATGAAAAACTGTTTTTT
.	TRBV16	TRBJ1-2	.	CASSQSVGLGYTF	TGTGCCAGCAGCCAATCGGTGGGGCTCGGCTACACCTTC
TRBD1	TRBV10-1	TRBJ2-7	.	CASSEYGTGKSYEQYF	TGCGCCAGCAGTGAGTACGGGACAGGAAAATCCTACGAGCAGTACTTC
TRBD1	TRBV7-9	TRBJ1-1	.	CASSSTDRGLEAFF	TGTGCCAGCAGCTCTACTGACAGGGGTTTAGAAGCTTTCTTT
TRBD2	TRBV6-1	TRBJ2-3	.	CASTDGRATDTQYF	TGTGCCAGCACCGACGGGAGGGCGACAGATACGCAGTATTTT
.	TRBV7-9	TRBJ2-5	.	CASSSRTQTETQYF	TGTGCCAGCAGCTCCCGGACCCAGACCGAGACCCAGTACTTC
.	TRBV6-6	TRBJ2-7	.	CASSYSFGAGNEQYF	TGTGCCAGCAGTTACTCCTTCGGGGCCGGTAACGAGCAGTACTTC
.	TRBV5-1	TRBJ2-7	.	CASSPATTGLTYEQYF	TGCGCCAGCAGCCCAGCGACGACAGGACTAACCTACGAGCAGTACTTC
.	TRBV6-1	TRBJ2-7	.	CASSRDASYEQYF	TGTGCCAGCAGTAGGGACGCCTCCTACGAGCAGTACTTC
TRBD1	TRBV4-2	TRBJ2-7	.	CASSQQGVGEQYF	TGTGCCAGCAGCCAACAGGGGGTAGGCGAGCAGTACTTC
.	TRBV19	TRBJ1-1	.	CASITASRSNTEAFF	TGTGCCAGTATTACGGCCTCCCGGAGTAACACTGAAGCTTTCTTT
.	TRBV5-6	TRBJ1-2	.	CASLKLGQGGDYGYTF	TGTGCCAGCCTCAAACTCGGGCAGGGTGGGGACTATGGCTACACCTTC
TRBD2	TRBV4-2	TRBJ2-7	.	CASSQDGLRLAGFYEQYF	TGTGCCAGCAGCCAAGATGGCCTCCGACTAGCGGGGTTCTACGAGCAGTACTTC
.	TRBV25-1	TRBJ2-2	few	CASQWRTGELFF	TGTGCCAGTCAATGGCGCACCGGGGAGCTGTTTTTT
.	TRBV6-6	TRBJ2-1	.	CASTLRGESSNEQFF	TGTGCCAGCACCTTAAGAGGGGAGTCAAGCAATGAGCAGTTCTTC
.	TRBV6-6	TRBJ1-5	.	CASRQGLGQPQHF	TGTGCCAGCAGGCAGGGGCTCGGGCAGCCCCAGCATTTT
TRBD2	TRBV27	TRBJ2-1	.	CASSPIGTSGRDEQFF	TGTGCCAGCAGCCCCATCGGGACTAGCGGGAGGGATGAGCAGTTCTTC
TRBD2	TRBV10-3	TRBJ2-3	.	CAIRTTGTSGTGTDTQYF	TGTGCCATCAGGACCACCGGGACTAGCGGGACCGGGACAGATACGCAGTATTTT
.	TRBV7-9	TRBJ2-1	.	CASSLDHSGASDYNEQFF	TGTGCCAGCAGCTTAGATCATTCGGGGGCTTCGGACTACAATGAGCAGTTCTTC
TRBD2	TRBV7-9	TRBJ2-2	.	CASSLSGLAGNTGELFF	TGTGCCAGCAGCTTATCGGGACTAGCGGGGAACACCGGGGAGCTGTTTTTT
.	TRBV2	TRBJ1-1	.	CASSEVPSLQVANTEAFF	TGTGCCAGCAGTGAAGTCCCTTCCCTACAGGTAGCAAACACTGAAGCTTTCTTT
TRBD1	TRBV5-8	TRBJ2-2	.	CASSIRDRGHLFF	TGTGCCAGCAGCATCCGGGACAGGGGGCATCTGTTTTTT
TRBD1	TRBV7-2	TRBJ1-6	.	CASSLGGTGPFNSPLHF	TGTGCCAGCAGCTTAGGAGGGACAGGGCCTTTTAATTCACCCCTCCACTTT
.	TRBV7-8	TRBJ1-2	.	CASSLGPTYGYTF	TGTGCCAGCAGCCTCGGGCCTACCTATGGCTACACCTTC